Shown below are 25 T cell receptor beta chains from a single sample sequenced in a study of early T cells in non-severe SARS-CoV-2 infection. TCRdb re-analysed the 5' RACE reads in MiXCR, keeping a single row per CDR3 protein. Among some 64,000 distinct CDR3 sequences listed, roughly 9% were seen once. The source was whole blood, collected at baseline. The receptors were sampled from an adult who was a healthcare worker with PCR-confirmed SARS-CoV-2 infection or an uninfected control (not recorded which).

The chain couples TRBV6-6 to TRBJ1-2; D is unresolved. V dropped 2 bases and J dropped 6 bases, with 7 bases sitting between them. The CDR3 is made up of 12 amino acids. Germline V CDR1 and CDR2: MNHNY, SVGAGI (reference sequence). Here the CDR3 reads CASSYSGDGYTF. The CDR3 nucleotides are TGTGCCAGCAGTTACAGTGGGGATGGCTACACCTTC.

This clonotype was recorded many times. The V call is TRBV6-2 or TRBV6-3, the J call TRBJ2-2; D is unclear. CDR1 is MNHEY and CDR2 is SVGEGT in the germline V gene. The length of the CDR3 is 12 residues. V lost 6 bases and J 7 bases, leaving 9 bases between the germline ends. This CDR3 reads CASSHSNGELFF. DNA for the CDR3: TGTGCCAGCAGCCATTCTAACGGGGAGCTGTTTTTT.

This clonotype was picked up a small number of times. V gene TRBV24-1 combines with J gene TRBJ2-7; no clear D gene. V was shortened by 8 bases and J by 6 bases, with 19 bases between the two germline ends. CDR3 length: 14 residues. Germline values: CDR1 KGHDR, CDR2 SFDVKD. CDR3 amino acids: CATIKSGTISEQYF. The CDR3 bases are TGTGCCACCATCAAAAGTGGCACGATCTCCGAGCAGTACTTC.

This clonotype was observed many times. This chain joins TRBV12-3 or TRBV12-4 and TRBJ2-7, with D possibly being TRBD1 or TRBD2 (6 bases each). The CDR3 is 14 residues long. Trimming cost V 3 bases and J 7 bases, with 16 bases left between them. The CDR3: CASSFRGRSWEQYF. CDR3 nucleotide sequence: TGTGCCAGCAGTTTTAGGGGGAGGAGTTGGGAGCAGTACTTC.

The chain employs TRBV19 and TRBJ2-1; 9 nucleotides match TRBD2. CDR1 is LNHDA, CDR2 SQIVND, per germline (reference sequence). The V segment lost 5 bases and the J segment 3 bases; nucleotides outside the gene matches: 5. The CDR3 consists of 15 residues. CDR3 sequence reads: CASSQTSGVYNEQFF. In nucleotides, the CDR3 is TGTGCCAGTAGTCAGACTAGCGGAGTCTACAATGAGCAGTTCTTC.

The V gene is TRBV27, the J gene TRBJ2-2; possible D gene TRBD2, 5 bases. The CDR3 contains 15 residues. CDR1 is MNHEY and CDR2 is SMNVEV in the germline V gene (reference sequence). The germline V and J ends were trimmed by 3 bases and 2 bases, with 10 bases remaining between them. The CDR3 sequence: CASSFSAVNTGELFF. The CDR3 DNA reads TGTGCCAGCAGTTTCTCAGCGGTTAACACCGGGGAGCTGTTTTTT.

This clonotype was seen a few times. The rearrangement uses TRBV7-9 and TRBJ2-5; TRBD1 is a possible D gene (6 bases). Trimming cost V 5 bases and J 0 bases, with 16 bases left between them. The CDR3 is made up of 16 amino acids. Germline loops: CDR1 SEHNR, CDR2 FQNEAQ (reference sequence). CDR3 amino acids: CASSADSSGYQETQYF. CDR3 sequence (DNA): TGTGCCAGCAGCGCGGACAGTTCTGGGTACCAAGAGACCCAGTACTTC.

The chain employs TRBV29-1 and TRBJ2-7, with 11 bases lining up with TRBD1. The V and J ends lost 1 base and 6 bases, in that order; junction bases with no gene match: 2. The CDR3 has 13 amino acids. The germline V gene has CDR1 SQVTM and CDR2 ANQGSEA. CDR3 coding DNA: TGCAGCGTTGAAGGGACAGGGGGCGGCGAGCAGTACTTC. This translates into CSVEGTGGGEQYF.

The chain couples TRBV5-1 to TRBJ1-4; TRBD1 aligns across 7 bases. The CDR3 extends over 13 amino acids. Germline-derived CDR1 and CDR2 are SGHRS and YFSETQ. The V gene end was trimmed by 4 bases and the J gene end by 5 bases; junction bases not matched to a gene: 2. DNA for the CDR3: TGCGCCAGCAGCCTACAGGGGAATGAAAAACTGTTTTTT. Residues: CASSLQGNEKLFF.

This clonotype has just a few counts. The chain carries TRBV5-4 and TRBJ2-4; 8 nucleotides match TRBD2. Per germline, CDR1 SGHNT and CDR2 YYREEE (reference sequence). The CDR3 sequence is 14 residues long. V trimming: 3 bases; J trimming: 3 bases; junction bases outside the gene matches: 2. The CDR3 region has the DNA TGTGCCAGCAGCTCCGGGACTAGCAAAAACATTCAGTACTTC. It specifies CASSSGTSKNIQYF.

Here the CDR3 DNA reads TGCAGCGTTGAAGGGAGGACAGGGGGATACACTGAAGCTTTCTTT. Translating gives CSVEGRTGGYTEAFF. V and J are TRBV29-1 and TRBJ1-1, with 10 bases identical to TRBD1. In germline, CDR1 is SQVTM, CDR2 ANQGSEA. The CDR3 is 15 residues long. J lost 3 bases, V lost 1 base, and 5 bases had no gene match.

This clonotype was counted only a few times. The genes are TRBV5-1 and TRBJ2-1; possibly TRBD2 for D (6 bases). With 1 base removed from V and 2 bases from J, the gap between germline ends came to 13 bases. CDR1 and CDR2 (germline): SGHRS, YFSETQ. CDR3 length: 16 amino acids. The DNA of the CDR3 is TGCGCCAGCAGCTTGATGGGAGGACGACCCTACAATGAGCAGTTCTTC. Translating gives CASSLMGGRPYNEQFF. Combining the CDR3 with reference TRBV5-1 and TRBJ2-1 gives the whole variable domain KAGVTQTPRYLIKTRGQQVTLSCSPISGHRSVSWYQQTPGQGLQFLFEYFSETQRNKGNFPGRFSGRQFSNSRSEMNVSTLELGDSALYLCASSLMGGRPYNEQFFGPGTRLTVL.

This clonotype was detected only a few times. V is TRBV5-4 and J is TRBJ2-7, with D possibly matching TRBD2 (5 bases). Germline-derived CDR1 and CDR2 are SGHNT and YYREEE (reference sequence). The CDR3 spans 14 residues. Trimming removed 1 base at V and 6 bases at J, with 14 bases between. DNA of the CDR3: TGTGCCAGCAGCTTGATGGCTAGTGAGGGCGAGCAGTACTTC. It is translated as CASSLMASEGEQYF.

This clonotype was detected many times. The chain carries TRBV20-1 and TRBJ1-1, with no clear D. Trimming pared 4 bases from V and 4 bases from J, leaving 13 bases between. The germline V gene encodes CDR1 DFQATT and CDR2 SNEGSKA (reference sequence). The CDR3 totals 13 residues. This chain's CDR3 is CSAIEPLGTEAFF. For the CDR3, the DNA is TGCAGTGCTATCGAACCGTTGGGCACTGAAGCTTTCTTT.

This clonotype was seen a handful of times. J is TRBJ1-1 and V is TRBV6-5; D remains ambiguous. CDR1 is MNHEY, CDR2 SVGAGI, per germline. The CDR3 consists of 14 residues. The germline V and J ends were trimmed by 2 bases and 1 base, with 8 bases remaining between them. The CDR3, as DNA: TGTGCCAGCAGTTACAACACAGAGAACACTGAAGCTTTCTTT. Its translation: CASSYNTENTEAFF.

This clonotype was seen at least ten times. This chain uses TRBV3-1 with TRBJ2-2, with 8 bases fitting TRBD1. The CDR3 length is 17 residues. V lost 0 bases to trimming and J lost 4 bases; unmatched junction nucleotides: 7. Germline lookup yields CDR1 LGHDT and CDR2 YNNKEL (reference sequence). The DNA of the CDR3 is TGTGCCAGCAGCCAAGATCTGGCAGGGGGCTTCACCGGGGAGCTGTTTTTT. Translating gives CASSQDLAGGFTGELFF.

This clonotype turned up a few times. The CDR3 loop reads CASSVGAGGTDTQYF. For the CDR3, the DNA is TGTGCCAGCAGTGTAGGGGCGGGAGGCACAGATACGCAGTATTTT. V is TRBV6-1 and J is TRBJ2-3; 7 nucleotides align to TRBD2. This CDR3 has 15 amino acids. CDR1 is MNHNS and CDR2 is SASEGT in the germline V gene. J gave up 1 base and V 4 bases, and 5 bases lay outside the gene matches.

The chain combines TRBV4-3 with TRBJ2-5, with D perhaps TRBD2 (7 bases). CDR1 is LGHNA, CDR2 YSLEER, per germline. V lost 0 bases to trimming and J lost 4 bases, with 15 bases between them. CDR3 length: 16 residues. The CDR3 loop is CASSQDRGALGETQYF. The CDR3 DNA follows: TGCGCCAGCAGCCAAGATCGGGGGGCGCTCGGAGAGACCCAGTACTTC.

This clonotype was detected a few times. The rearrangement uses TRBV7-2 and TRBJ2-1, with D hard to call. V dropped 5 bases and J dropped 9 bases, with 14 bases sitting between them. There are 13 residues in the CDR3. The V gene's germline CDR1 is SGHTA and CDR2 FQGNSA. CDR3 DNA: TGTGCCAGCAGCCTTAGTTGGGGTGTTGAGCAGTTCTTC. Amino acid sequence: CASSLSWGVEQFF.

This rearrangement joins TRBV27 to TRBJ2-1; TRBD1 matches at 10 bases. Germline CDR1 and CDR2: MNHEY and SMNVEV (reference sequence). This CDR3 contains 15 residues. Trimming at V came to 2 bases and at J to 4 bases, leaving 2 bases not matched to a gene. The DNA for the CDR3 is TGTGCCAGCAGTTTACTGGGACAGGGGTACAATGAGCAGTTCTTC. This gives the protein CASSLLGQGYNEQFF.

In this sample, this clonotype turned up many times. The chain couples TRBV12-3 or TRBV12-4 to TRBJ2-3; 9 nucleotides match TRBD2. The CDR3 sequence is 17 residues long. Trimming cost V 4 bases and J 0 bases; bases outside gene matches: 8. The CDR3 nucleotides are TGTGCCAGCAGTTCGGAGACTAGCGGATATAGCACAGATACGCAGTATTTT. This sequence encodes CASSSETSGYSTDTQYF.

This clonotype was seen at least ten times. This chain joins TRBV28 and TRBJ2-7; D gene unclear. The length of the CDR3 is 14 residues. The V and J ends lost 2 bases and 6 bases respectively, with 14 bases between them. Germline CDR1 reads MDHEN; CDR2 reads SYDVKM. The CDR3 DNA reads as TGTGCCAGCAGTTTACAGGATGTCTCAGGCGAGCAGTACTTC. Amino acid sequence: CASSLQDVSGEQYF.

The chain is built from TRBV3-2 and TRBJ2-7; the D call TRBD1 from the table was never checked on the DNA. TRBV3-2 is designated a pseudogene. CDR3 size: 15 residues. In DNA, the CDR3 is TGTGCCAGCAGCCAGTTAACAGGGGAGACCTACGAGCAGTACTTC. Protein: CASSQLTGETYEQYF.

The genes are TRBV5-4 and TRBJ2-3; tentative D call: TRBD2 (5 bases). Trimming removed 2 bases at V and 0 bases at J, with 13 bases between. The CDR3 contains 16 residues. CDR1 is SGHNT, CDR2 YYREEE, per germline (reference sequence). This chain's CDR3 is CASSFGGAASTDTQYF. The CDR3, as DNA: TGTGCCAGCAGCTTTGGAGGAGCGGCTAGCACAGATACGCAGTATTTT. The complete variable domain, with remaining parts taken from reference TRBV5-4 and TRBJ2-3, reads ETGVTQSPTHLIKTRGQQVTLRCSSQSGHNTVSWYQQALGQGPQFIFQYYREEENGRGNFPPRFSGLQFPNYSSELNVNALELDDSALYLCASSFGGAASTDTQYFGPGTRLTVL.

The rearrangement links TRBV13 to TRBJ2-5, with unresolved D. Deletions cut 1 base from V and 0 bases from J, with 3 bases between. The germline CDR1 and CDR2 sequences are PRHDT and FYEKMQ (reference sequence). There are 13 residues in the CDR3. The CDR3 DNA reads TGTGCCAGCAGCTTAGTAGACCAAGAGACCCAGTACTTC. Protein product: CASSLVDQETQYF.